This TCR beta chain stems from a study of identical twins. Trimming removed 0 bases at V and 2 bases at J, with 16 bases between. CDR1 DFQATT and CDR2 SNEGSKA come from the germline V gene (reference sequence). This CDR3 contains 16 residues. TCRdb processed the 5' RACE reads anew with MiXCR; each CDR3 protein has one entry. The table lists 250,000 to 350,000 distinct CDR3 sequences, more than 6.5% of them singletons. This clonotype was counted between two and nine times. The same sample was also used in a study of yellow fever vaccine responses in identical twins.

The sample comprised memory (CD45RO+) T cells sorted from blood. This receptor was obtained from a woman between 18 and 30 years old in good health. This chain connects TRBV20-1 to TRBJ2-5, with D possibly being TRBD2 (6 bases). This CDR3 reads CSAREGGAALQETQYF. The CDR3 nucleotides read TGCAGTGCTAGAGAAGGAGGGGCGGCTTTACAAGAGACCCAGTACTTC.